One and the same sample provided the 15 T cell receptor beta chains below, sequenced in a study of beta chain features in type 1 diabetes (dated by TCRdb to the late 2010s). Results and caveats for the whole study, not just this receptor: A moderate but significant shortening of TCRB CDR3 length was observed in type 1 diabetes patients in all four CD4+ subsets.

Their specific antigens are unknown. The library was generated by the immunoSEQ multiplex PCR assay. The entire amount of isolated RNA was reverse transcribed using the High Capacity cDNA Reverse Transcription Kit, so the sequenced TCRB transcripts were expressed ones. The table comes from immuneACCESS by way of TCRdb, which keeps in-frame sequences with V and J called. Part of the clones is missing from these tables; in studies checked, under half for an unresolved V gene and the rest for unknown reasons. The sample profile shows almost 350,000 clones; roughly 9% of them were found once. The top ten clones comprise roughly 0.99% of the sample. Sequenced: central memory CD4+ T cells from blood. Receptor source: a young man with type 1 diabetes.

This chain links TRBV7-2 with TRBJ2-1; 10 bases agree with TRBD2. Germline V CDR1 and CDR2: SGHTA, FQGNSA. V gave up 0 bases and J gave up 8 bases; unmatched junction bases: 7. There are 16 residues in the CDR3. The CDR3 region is CASSLAKRGGLDEQFF. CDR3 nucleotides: TGTGCCAGCAGCTTAGCTAAGCGGGGGGGCCTTGATGAGCAGTTCTTC.

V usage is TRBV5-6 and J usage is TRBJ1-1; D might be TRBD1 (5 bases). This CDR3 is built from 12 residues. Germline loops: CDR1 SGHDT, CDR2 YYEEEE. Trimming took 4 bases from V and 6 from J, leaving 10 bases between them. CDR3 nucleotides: TGTGCCAGCAGCCGCCCCAGGGCTGAAGCTTTCTTT. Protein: CASSRPRAEAFF.

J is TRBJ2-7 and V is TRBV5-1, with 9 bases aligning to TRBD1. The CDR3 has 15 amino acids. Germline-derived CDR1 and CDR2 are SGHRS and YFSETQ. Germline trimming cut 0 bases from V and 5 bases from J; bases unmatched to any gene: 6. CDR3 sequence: CASSLGGTGPHEQYF. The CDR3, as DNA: TGCGCCAGCAGCTTGGGAGGGACAGGGCCTCACGAGCAGTACTTC.

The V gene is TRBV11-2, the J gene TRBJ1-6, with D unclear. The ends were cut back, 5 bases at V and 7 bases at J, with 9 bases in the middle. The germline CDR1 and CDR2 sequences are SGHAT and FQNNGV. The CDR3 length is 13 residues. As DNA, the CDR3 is TGTGCCAGCAGCCTATCGGGCAATTCACCCCTCCACTTT. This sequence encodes CASSLSGNSPLHF.

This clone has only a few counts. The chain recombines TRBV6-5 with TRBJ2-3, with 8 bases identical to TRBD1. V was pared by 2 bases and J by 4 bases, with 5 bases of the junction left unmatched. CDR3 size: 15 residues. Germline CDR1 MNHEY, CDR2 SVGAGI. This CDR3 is CASSYRQGRPDTQYF. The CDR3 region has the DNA TGTGCCAGCAGTTACCGACAGGGGCGCCCAGATACGCAGTATTTT.

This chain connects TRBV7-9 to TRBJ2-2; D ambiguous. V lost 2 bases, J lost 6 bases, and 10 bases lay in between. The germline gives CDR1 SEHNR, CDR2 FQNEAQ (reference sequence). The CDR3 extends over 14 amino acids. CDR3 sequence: CASSLMFGSGELFF. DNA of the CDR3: TGTGCCAGCAGCTTAATGTTCGGGTCCGGGGAGCTGTTTTTT. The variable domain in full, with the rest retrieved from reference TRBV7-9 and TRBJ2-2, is DTGVSQNPRHKITKRGQNVTFRCDPISEHNRLYWYRQTLGQGPEFLTYFQNEAQLEKSRLLSDRFSAERPKGSFSTLEIQRTEQGDSAMYLCASSLMFGSGELFFGEGSRLTVL.

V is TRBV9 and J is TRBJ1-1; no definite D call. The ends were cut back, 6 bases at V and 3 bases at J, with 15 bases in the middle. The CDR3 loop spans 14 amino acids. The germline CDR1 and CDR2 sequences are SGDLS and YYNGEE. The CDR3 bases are TGTGCCAGCACCTCCGGGGTGGAGGACACTGAAGCTTTCTTT. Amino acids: CASTSGVEDTEAFF.

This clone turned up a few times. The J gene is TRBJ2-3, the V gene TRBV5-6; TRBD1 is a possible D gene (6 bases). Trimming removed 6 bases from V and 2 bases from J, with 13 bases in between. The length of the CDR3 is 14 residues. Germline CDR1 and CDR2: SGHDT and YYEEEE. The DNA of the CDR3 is TGTGCCAGCATCTCTGGACAGCTCACAGATACGCAGTATTTT. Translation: CASISGQLTDTQYF.

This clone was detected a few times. The CDR3 reads CASGLAKNIQYF. The CDR3 DNA is TGTGCCAGCGGGCTGGCCAAAAACATTCAGTACTTC. This chain uses TRBV2 with TRBJ2-4; D is ambiguous. CDR3 length equals 12 residues. With 8 bases removed from V and 1 base from J, the gap between germline ends came to 6 bases. CDR1 is SNHLY, CDR2 FYNNEI, per germline. The whole variable domain, remainder taken from reference TRBV2 and TRBJ2-4, is EPEVTQTPSHQVTQMGQEVILRCVPISNHLYFYWYRQILGQKVEFLVSFYNNEISEKSEIFDDQFSVERPDGSNFTLKIRSTKLEDSAMYFCASGLAKNIQYFGAGTRLSVL.

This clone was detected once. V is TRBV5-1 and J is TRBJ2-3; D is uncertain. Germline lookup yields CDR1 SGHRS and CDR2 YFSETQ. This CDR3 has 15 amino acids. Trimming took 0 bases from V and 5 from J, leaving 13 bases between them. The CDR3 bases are TGCGCCAGCAGCTTGGAGGCAGGCTGGGGAGATACGCAGTATTTT. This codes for CASSLEAGWGDTQYF.

As DNA, the CDR3 is TGTGCCAGCAGTTACTCCGGGGGGGATCGTGAAAAACTGTTTTTT. Amino acids: CASSYSGGDREKLFF. The J gene is TRBJ1-4, the V gene TRBV6-6; tentatively, D is TRBD1 (5 bases). CDR1 is MNHNY and CDR2 is SVGAGI in the germline V gene (reference sequence). The CDR3 is 15 amino acids. V was shortened by 0 bases and J by 7 bases, with 12 bases between the two germline ends.

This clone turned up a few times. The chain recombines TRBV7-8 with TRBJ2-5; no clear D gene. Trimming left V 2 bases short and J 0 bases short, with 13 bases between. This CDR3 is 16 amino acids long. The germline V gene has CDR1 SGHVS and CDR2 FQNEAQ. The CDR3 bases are TGTGCCAGCAGCTTAACCAAGGGCGAGTACCAAGAGACCCAGTACTTC. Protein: CASSLTKGEYQETQYF.

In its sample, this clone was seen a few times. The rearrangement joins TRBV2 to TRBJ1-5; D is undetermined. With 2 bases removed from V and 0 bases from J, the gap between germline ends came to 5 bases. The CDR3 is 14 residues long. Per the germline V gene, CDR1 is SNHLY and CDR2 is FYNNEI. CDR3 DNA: TGTGCCAGCAGTGAAAACAGTAGCAATCAGCCCCAGCATTTT. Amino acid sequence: CASSENSSNQPQHF. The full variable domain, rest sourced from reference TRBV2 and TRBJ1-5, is EPEVTQTPSHQVTQMGQEVILRCVPISNHLYFYWYRQILGQKVEFLVSFYNNEISEKSEIFDDQFSVERPDGSNFTLKIRSTKLEDSAMYFCASSENSSNQPQHFGDGTRLSIL.

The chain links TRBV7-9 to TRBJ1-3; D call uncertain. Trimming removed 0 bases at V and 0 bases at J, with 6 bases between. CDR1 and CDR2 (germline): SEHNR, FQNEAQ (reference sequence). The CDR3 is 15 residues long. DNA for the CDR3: TGTGCCAGCAGCTTAGCCGGATACTCTGGAAACACCATATATTTT. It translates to CASSLAGYSGNTIYF.

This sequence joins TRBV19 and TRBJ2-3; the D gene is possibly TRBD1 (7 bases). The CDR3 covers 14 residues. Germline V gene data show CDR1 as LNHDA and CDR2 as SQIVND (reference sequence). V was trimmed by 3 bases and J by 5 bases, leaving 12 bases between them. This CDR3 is CASSIGTAGDTQYF. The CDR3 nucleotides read TGTGCCAGTAGTATTGGGACAGCGGGAGATACGCAGTATTTT.